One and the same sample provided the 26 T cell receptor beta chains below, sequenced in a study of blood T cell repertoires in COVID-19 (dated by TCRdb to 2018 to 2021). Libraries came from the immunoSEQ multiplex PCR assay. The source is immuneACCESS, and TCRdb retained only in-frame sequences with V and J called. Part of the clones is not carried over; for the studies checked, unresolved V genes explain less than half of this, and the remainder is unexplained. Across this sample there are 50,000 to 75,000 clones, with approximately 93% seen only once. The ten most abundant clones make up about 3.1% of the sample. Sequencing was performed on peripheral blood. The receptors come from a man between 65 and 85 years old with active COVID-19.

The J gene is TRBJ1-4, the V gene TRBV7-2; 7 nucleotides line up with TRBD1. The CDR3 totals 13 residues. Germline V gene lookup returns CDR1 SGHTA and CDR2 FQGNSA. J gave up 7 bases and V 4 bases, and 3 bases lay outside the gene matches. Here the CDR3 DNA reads TGTGCCAGCAGCTCCACAGGGGTTGAAAAACTGTTTTTT. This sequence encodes CASSSTGVEKLFF.

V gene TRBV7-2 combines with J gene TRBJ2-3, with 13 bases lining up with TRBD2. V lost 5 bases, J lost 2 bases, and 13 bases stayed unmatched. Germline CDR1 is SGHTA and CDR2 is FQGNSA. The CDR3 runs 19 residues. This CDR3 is CASSRGLMGLAGYTDTQYF. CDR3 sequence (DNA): TGTGCCAGCAGCCGTGGCCTTATGGGACTAGCGGGGTACACAGATACGCAGTATTTT.

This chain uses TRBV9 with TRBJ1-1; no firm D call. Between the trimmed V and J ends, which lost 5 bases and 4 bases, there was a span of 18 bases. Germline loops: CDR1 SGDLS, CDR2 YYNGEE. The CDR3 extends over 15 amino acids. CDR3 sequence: CASSPRSEGGTEAFF. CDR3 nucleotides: TGTGCCAGCAGTCCGAGGAGCGAGGGCGGCACTGAAGCTTTCTTT. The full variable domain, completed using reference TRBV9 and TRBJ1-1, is DSGVTQTPKHLITATGQRVTLRCSPRSGDLSVYWYQQSLDQGLQFLIQYYNGEERAKGNILERFSAQQFPDLHSELNLSSLELGDSALYFCASSPRSEGGTEAFFGQGTRLTVV.

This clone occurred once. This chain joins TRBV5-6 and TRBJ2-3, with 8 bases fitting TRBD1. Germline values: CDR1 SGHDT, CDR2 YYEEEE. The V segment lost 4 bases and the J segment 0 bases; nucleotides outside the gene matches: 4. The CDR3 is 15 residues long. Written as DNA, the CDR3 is TGTGCCAGCAGCACGACAGGGGATAGCACAGATACGCAGTATTTT. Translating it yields CASSTTGDSTDTQYF.

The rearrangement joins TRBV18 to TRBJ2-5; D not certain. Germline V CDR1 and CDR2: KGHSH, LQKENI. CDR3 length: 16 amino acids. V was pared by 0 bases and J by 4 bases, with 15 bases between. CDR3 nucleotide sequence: TGTGCCAGCTCACCACCTTTGTCCGTCGGGTCAGAGACCCAGTACTTC. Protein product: CASSPPLSVGSETQYF.

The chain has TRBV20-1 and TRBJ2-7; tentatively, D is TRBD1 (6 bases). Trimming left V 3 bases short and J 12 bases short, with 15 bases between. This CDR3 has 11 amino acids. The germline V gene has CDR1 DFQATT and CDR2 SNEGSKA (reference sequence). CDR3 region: CSASLGAVWYF. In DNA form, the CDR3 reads TGCAGTGCTAGTCTGGGGGCGGTATGGTACTTC.

The CDR3 DNA is TGTGCCATCAGTAGGGACAGGAACACTGAAGCTTTCTTT. Its protein product is CAISRDRNTEAFF. The chain couples TRBV10-3 to TRBJ1-1; TRBD1 matches at 7 bases. V shed 5 bases, J shed 1 base, and the junction held 1 base outside the gene matches. Looked up from germline, CDR1 is ENHRY and CDR2 is SYGVKD. This CDR3 contains 13 residues.

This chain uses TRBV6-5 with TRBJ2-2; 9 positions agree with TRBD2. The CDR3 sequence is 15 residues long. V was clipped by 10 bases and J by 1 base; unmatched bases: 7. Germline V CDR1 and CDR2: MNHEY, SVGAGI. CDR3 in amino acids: CAIRPRGGNTGELFF. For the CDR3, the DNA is TGTGCCATCCGACCGCGGGGGGGGAACACCGGGGAGCTGTTTTTT.

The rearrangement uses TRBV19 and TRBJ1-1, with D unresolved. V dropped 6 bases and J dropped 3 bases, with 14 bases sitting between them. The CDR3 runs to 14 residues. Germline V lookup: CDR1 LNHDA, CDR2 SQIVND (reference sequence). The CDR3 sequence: CASRARRAHTEAFF. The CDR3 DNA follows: TGTGCCAGTAGGGCCCGGAGGGCTCACACTGAAGCTTTCTTT.

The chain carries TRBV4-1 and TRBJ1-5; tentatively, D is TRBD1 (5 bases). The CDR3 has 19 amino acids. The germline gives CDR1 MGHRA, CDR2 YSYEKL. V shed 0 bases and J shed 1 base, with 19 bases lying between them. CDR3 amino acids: CASSQDPGNVGVSNQPQHF. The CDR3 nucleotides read TGCGCCAGCAGCCAAGATCCAGGGAACGTGGGCGTAAGCAATCAGCCCCAGCATTTT.

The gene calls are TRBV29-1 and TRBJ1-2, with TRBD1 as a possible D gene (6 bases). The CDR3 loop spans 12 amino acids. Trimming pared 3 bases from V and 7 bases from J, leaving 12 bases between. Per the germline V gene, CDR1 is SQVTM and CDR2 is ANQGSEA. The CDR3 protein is CSVDRGAGGYTF. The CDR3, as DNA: TGCAGCGTTGATCGGGGGGCGGGTGGCTACACCTTC.

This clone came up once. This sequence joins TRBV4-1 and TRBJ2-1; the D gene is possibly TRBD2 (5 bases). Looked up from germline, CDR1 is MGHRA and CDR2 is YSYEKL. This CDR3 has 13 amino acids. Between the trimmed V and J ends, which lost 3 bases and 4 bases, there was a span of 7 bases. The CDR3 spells CASSQGGYNEQFF. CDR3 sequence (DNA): TGCGCCAGCAGCCAGGGCGGGTACAATGAGCAGTTCTTC.

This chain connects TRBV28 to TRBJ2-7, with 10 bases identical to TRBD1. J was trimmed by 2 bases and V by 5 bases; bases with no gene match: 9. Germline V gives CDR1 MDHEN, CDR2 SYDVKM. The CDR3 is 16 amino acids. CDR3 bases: TGTGCCAGCAGTGTGGTGGGACAGGGGATTCCCTACGAGCAGTACGTC. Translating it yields CASSVVGQGIPYEQYV.

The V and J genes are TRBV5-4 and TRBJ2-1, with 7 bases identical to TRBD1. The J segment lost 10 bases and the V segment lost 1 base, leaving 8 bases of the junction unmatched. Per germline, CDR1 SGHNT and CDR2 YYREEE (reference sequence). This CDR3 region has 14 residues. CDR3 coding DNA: TGTGCCAGCAGCTTGACAGGGGTGGATTCGGAGCAGTTCTTC. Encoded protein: CASSLTGVDSEQFF. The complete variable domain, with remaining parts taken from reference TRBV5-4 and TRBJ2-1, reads ETGVTQSPTHLIKTRGQQVTLRCSSQSGHNTVSWYQQALGQGPQFIFQYYREEENGRGNFPPRFSGLQFPNYSSELNVNALELDDSALYLCASSLTGVDSEQFFGPGTRLTVL.

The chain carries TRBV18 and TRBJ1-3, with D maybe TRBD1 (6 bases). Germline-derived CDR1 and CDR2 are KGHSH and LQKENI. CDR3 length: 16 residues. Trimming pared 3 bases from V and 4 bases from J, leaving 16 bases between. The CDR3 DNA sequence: TGTGCCAGCTCACCTTCGACAGGAGGATCCGGAAACACCATATATTTT. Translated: CASSPSTGGSGNTIYF.

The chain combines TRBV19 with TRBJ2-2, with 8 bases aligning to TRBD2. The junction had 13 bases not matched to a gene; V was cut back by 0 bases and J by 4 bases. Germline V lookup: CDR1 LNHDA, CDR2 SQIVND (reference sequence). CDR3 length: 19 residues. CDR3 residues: CASSIDRFRRGDGTGELFF. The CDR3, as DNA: TGTGCCAGTAGTATAGATCGGTTTAGGCGGGGGGATGGCACCGGGGAGCTGTTTTTT.

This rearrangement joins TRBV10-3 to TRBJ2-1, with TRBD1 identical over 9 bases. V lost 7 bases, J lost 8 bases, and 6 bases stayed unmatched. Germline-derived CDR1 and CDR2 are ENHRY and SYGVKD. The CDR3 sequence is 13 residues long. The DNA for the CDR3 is TGTGCCATCAAGAAGGGACAGGGCGATGAGCAGTTCTTC. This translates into CAIKKGQGDEQFF.

CDR3 DNA sequence: TGTGCAAGTCGCTTAGAGGGGTGCTCCTATAATTCACCCCTCCACTTT. Protein sequence: CASRLEGCSYNSPLHF. The chain is built from TRBV12-2 and TRBJ1-6; whether TRBD1, the table's D call, matches the DNA was not checked. TRBV12-2 is a pseudogene locus. The CDR3 has 16 amino acids.

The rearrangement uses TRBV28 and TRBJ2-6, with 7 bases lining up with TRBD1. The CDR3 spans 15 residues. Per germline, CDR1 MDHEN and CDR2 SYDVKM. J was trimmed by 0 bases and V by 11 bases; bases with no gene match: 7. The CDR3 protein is CASGQASSGANVLTF. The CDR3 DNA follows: TGTGCCTCCGGACAGGCCTCCTCTGGGGCCAACGTCCTGACTTTC.

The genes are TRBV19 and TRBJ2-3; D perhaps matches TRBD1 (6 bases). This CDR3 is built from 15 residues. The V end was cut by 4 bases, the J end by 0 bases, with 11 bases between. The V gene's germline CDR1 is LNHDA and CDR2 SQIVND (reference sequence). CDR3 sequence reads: CASSSRGTSTDTQYF. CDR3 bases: TGTGCCAGTAGTAGCAGGGGAACTAGCACAGATACGCAGTATTTT.

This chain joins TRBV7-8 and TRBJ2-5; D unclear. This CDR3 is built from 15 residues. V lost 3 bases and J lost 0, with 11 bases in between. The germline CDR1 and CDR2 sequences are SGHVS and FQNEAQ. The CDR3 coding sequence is TGTGCCAGCAGCTTCCAGGCTGTGTACCAAGAGACCCAGTACTTC. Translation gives CASSFQAVYQETQYF.

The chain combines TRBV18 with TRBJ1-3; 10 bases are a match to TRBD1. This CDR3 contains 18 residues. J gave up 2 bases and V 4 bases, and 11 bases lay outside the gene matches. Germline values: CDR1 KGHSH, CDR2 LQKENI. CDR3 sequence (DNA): TGTGCCAGCTCACTAGATGATCCCGGGACAGGGGCTGGAAACACCATATATTTT. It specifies CASSLDDPGTGAGNTIYF.

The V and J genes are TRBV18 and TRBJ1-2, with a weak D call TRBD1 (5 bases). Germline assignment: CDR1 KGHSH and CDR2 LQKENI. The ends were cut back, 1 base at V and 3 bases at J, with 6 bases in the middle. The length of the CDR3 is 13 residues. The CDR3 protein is CASSPQTDYGYTF. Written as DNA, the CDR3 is TGTGCCAGCTCACCACAGACAGACTATGGCTACACCTTC.

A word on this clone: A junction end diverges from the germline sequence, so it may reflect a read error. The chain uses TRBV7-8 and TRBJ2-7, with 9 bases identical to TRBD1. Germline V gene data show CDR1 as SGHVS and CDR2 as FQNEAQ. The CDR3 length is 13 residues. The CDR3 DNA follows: TGTGCCAGCAGCCCAGGGACAGGGCTCGAAAGGAGGTTC. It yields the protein CASSPGTGLERRF. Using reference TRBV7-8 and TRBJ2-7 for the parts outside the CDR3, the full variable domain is GAGVSQSPRYKVAKRGQDVALRCDPISGHVSLFWYQQALGQGPEFLTYFQNEAQLDKSGLPSDRFFAERPEGSVSTLKIQRTQQEDSAVYLCASSPGTGLERRFGPGTRLTVT.

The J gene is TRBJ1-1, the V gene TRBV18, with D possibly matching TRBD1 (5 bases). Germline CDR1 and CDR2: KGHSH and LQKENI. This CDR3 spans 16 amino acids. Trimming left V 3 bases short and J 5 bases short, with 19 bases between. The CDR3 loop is CASSPETDRKITEAFF. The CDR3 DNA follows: TGTGCCAGCTCACCCGAGACAGACCGAAAAATAACTGAAGCTTTCTTT.

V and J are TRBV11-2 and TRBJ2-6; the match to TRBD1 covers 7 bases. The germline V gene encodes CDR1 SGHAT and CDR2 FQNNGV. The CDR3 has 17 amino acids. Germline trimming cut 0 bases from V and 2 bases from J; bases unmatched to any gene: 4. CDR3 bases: TGTGCCAGCAGCTTAGATCAGGGACAGCCTGGGGCCAACGTCCTGACTTTC. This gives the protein CASSLDQGQPGANVLTF.